This TCR beta chain was recorded in a study of CD8+ T cells in alopecia areata. This clone showed up just once. Germline V gene sequence: CDR1 GTSNPN, CDR2 SVGIG (reference sequence). Unmatched junction bases numbered 7, after V lost 3 bases and J lost 4 bases. This CDR3 comprises 14 residues. Extracted RNA was reverse transcribed into cDNA, the sequencing template. The method was immunoSEQ multiplex PCR; TCRdb's version includes in-frame clones alone and lacks a portion of them. The sample shows roughly 150,000 clones, 47% of them seen only once. The receptor's source is a human donor with alopecia areata. What was sequenced was CD4+ T cells sorted from blood. This chain joins TRBV30 and TRBJ2-7, with TRBD2 matching 9 bases. The CDR3 DNA sequence: TGTGCCTGGAGACGTAGCGGGAGTAGATACGAGCAGTACTTC. It yields the protein CAWRRSGSRYEQYF.